This TCR beta chain was recorded in a study of T cells in Graves' hyperthyroidism and ophthalmopathy. Background on the study: Once the initial diagnosis was made, peripheral blood was obtained before any treatment.

V lost 5 bases to trimming and J lost 0 bases, with 2 bases between them. Germline assignment: CDR1 LGHNT and CDR2 FRNRAP. This CDR3 region has 13 residues. Study results and limitations: Ophthalmopathy was model-predicted a median around 6.7 months pre-onset. Most thyroid clonotypes with frequency above 0.001 were detected in blood. A model of 13 V-J features distinguished ophthalmopathy from stable hyperthyroidism.

Amplification of TCR beta CDR3 regions used RNA as the template. HTBI primers were employed in a first-round RT-PCR of the TCR CDR3. Using its own MiXCR run on the multiplex PCR reads, TCRdb lists one record per CDR3 protein. The sample yields about 300,000 distinct CDR3 sequences, 16% seen once. This clonotype has more than one count but fewer than ten. The antigen is not known. J is TRBJ2-6 and V is TRBV12-5; D is undetermined. The sample was blood. The source of this sequence is a man aged 25 to 40 with Graves' hyperthyroidism. This CDR3 reads CASGASGANVLTF. CDR3 nucleotides: TGTGCTAGTGGTGCCTCTGGGGCCAACGTCCTGACTTTC.